This T cell receptor beta chain was sequenced for a study of blood T cell repertoires in COVID-19 (dated by TCRdb to the early 2020s). Regarding the complete study: Samples from collaborators originated in the United States, Italy and Spain and spanned both the acute and convalescent phases of COVID-19. The dataset comprised deeply sampled blood TCRbeta repertoires from subjects exposed to, actively infected with, or recovered from COVID-19. The samples were drawn from the first 160 participants of the ongoing ImmuneRACE study and from under 1,500 subjects provided by 6 global collaborators. Where HLA class I and class II types were available, the types were taken from metadata supplied by the sample provider, not from assay-based typing. A de-identified subject ID, COVID-19 status, age in years and sex were almost always included in the sample metadata. A freely available public database, intended as a resource for researchers studying the immune response to SARS-CoV-2, is where the repertoires were released. The prospective study material was composed of cDNA or gDNA derived from T cells, B-cell-depleted T cells, or PBMCs.

Collaborating institutions collected whole blood in K2EDTA tubes following their own protocols. Collaborator samples were shipped for TCRbeta analysis as frozen whole blood, isolated PBMCs, or DNA extracted from either sample type. The CDR3 numbers 14 residues from cysteine through phenylalanine. Kept here is only the CDR3 DNA, which spans 42 bases and is read in frame from base 1. The CDR1 and CDR2 encoded by the germline V gene (reference sequence) are GTSNPN and SVGIG. V is pruned by 0 bases and J by 7 bases, leaving 7 bases of the junction without a gene match. The immunoSEQ Assay, a bias-controlled multiplex PCR, was used to amplify TCRbeta CDR3 regions from genomic DNA. As for the original processing: Nucleated cell counts per sample were estimated from amplification of reference gene primers within the assay. To quantify the absolute abundance of each unique TCRbeta CDR3 rearrangement, sequence reads were collapsed and filtered. For each sample, productive Simpson clonality was calculated as the square root of Simpson's diversity index over productive rearrangements. The immuneACCESS repertoire file appears here via TCRdb, limited to in-frame rearrangements. These files lack a portion of the clones; in checked studies, under half of the deficit traces to unresolved V genes, and the cause of the others is not known. The DNA was the basis for D and trimming; V, J and clone size are from that table. The sample profile shows about 140,000 clones; more than 75% of them were found once. The biggest ten clones account for around 2.5% of the sample.

Study-wide conclusions, independent of this receptor: How much clinical and demographic metadata was included differed by source and by participant, and the metadata was provided uncurated.

To note about this clone: Its antigen is still unknown. No per-base quality is available; no much larger clone lies one base away.

This sequence was found in a human donor with acute or convalescent COVID-19. The donor label of this sample is uncertain. The chain was built from TRBV30 and TRBJ2-3, with 7 bases in between that match TRBD1. Specimen: peripheral blood. For the CDR3, the sequence is CAWSVIEGANTQYF. The bases read TGTGCCTGGAGTGTAATTGAGGGGGCGAATACGCAGTATTTT.